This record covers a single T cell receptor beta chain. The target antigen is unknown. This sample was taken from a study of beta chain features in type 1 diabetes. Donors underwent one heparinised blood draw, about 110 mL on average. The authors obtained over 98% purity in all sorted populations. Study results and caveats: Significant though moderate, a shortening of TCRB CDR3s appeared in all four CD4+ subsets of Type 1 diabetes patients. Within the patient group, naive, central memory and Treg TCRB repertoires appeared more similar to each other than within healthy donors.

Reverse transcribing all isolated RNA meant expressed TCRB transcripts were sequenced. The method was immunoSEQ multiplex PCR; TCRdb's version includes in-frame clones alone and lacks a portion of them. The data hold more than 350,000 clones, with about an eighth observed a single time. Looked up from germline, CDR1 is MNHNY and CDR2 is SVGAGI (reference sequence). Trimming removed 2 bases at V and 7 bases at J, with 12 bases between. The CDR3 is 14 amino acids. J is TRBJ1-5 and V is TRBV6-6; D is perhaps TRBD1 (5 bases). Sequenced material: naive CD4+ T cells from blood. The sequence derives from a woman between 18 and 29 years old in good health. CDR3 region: CASSYGSGRQPQHF. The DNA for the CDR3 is TGTGCCAGCAGTTACGGGTCAGGGCGCCAGCCCCAGCATTTT.